This T cell receptor (beta chain) is from a study of blood T cell repertoires in COVID-19. Study-wide context: The United States, Italy and Spain were the sources of the acute and convalescent COVID-19 samples.

Authors' processing steps: Reference gene primer amplification in the assay estimated nucleated cell counts. Using immunoSEQ multiplex PCR, the repertoire was profiled, and TCRdb retains in-frame clones only, with some absent. V and J calls and clone size are as listed in that table; D and trimming were resolved from the DNA. The profile shows about 270,000 clones, over 75% of them singletons. J was trimmed by 2 bases and V by 3 bases; bases with no gene match: 0. The CDR3 totals 13 residues. Germline V gives CDR1 MNHNS, CDR2 SASEGT. The sample comprised peripheral blood. The chain links TRBV6-1 to TRBJ2-5; TRBD1 agrees at 7 bases. The sequence derives from a human donor in a cohort sampled during active COVID-19. CDR3 region: CASSEGQQETQYF. In DNA, the CDR3 is TGTGCCAGCAGTGAGGGACAGCAAGAGACCCAGTACTTC.